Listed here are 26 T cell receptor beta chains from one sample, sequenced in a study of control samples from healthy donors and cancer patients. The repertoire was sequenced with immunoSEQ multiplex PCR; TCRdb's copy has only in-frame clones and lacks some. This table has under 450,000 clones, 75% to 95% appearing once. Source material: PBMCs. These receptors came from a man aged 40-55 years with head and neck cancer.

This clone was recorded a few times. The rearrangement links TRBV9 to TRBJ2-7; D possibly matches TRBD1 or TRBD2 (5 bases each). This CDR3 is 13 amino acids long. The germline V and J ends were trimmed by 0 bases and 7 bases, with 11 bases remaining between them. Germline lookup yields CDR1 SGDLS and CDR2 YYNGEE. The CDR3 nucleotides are TGTGCCAGCAGCGTAGACCCCGGGGCGGAGCAGTACTTC. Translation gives CASSVDPGAEQYF.

The CDR3 region has the DNA TGTGCCAGCAGTTGGGGGACCGCGGACGAGCAGTTCTTC. Protein product: CASSWGTADEQFF. V usage is TRBV27 and J usage is TRBJ2-1, with D tentatively TRBD1 or TRBD2 (5 bases each). Germline CDR1 reads MNHEY; CDR2 reads SMNVEV (reference sequence). V gave up 4 bases and J gave up 10 bases, with 14 bases separating them. The CDR3 consists of 13 residues.

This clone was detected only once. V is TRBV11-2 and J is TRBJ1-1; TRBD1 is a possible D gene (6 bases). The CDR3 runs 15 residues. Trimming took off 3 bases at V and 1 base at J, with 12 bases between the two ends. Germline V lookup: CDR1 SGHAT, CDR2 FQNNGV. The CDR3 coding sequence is TGTGCCAGCAGCTTGGGCCTGGGACAGAACACTGAAGCTTTCTTT. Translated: CASSLGLGQNTEAFF.

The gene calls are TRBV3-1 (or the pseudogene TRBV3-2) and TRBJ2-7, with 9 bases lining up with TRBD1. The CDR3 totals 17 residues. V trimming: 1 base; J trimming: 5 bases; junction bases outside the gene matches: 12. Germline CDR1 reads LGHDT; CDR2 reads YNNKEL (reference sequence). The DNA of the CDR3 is TGTGCCAGCAGCCAAGTCCGATCGTGGGACAGGGACCACGAGCAGTACTTC. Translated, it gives CASSQVRSWDRDHEQYF.

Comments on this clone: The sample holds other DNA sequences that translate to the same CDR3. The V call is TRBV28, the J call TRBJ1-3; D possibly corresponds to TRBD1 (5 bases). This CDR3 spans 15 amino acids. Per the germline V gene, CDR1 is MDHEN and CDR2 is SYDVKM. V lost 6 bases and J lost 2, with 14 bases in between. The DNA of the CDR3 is TGTGCCAGCAGCTCCCTCCGGGGCGCTGGAAACACCATATATTTT. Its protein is CASSSLRGAGNTIYF.

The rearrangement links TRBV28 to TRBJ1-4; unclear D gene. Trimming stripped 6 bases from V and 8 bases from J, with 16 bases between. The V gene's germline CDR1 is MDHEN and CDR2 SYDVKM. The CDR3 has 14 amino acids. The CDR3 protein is CASSRGPGSEKLFF. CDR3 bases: TGTGCCAGCAGCCGAGGACCAGGTAGCGAAAAACTGTTTTTT.

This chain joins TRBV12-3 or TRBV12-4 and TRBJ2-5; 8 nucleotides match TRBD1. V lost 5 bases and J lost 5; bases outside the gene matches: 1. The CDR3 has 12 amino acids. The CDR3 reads CASSTGGETQYF. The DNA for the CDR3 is TGTGCCAGCAGTACAGGGGGTGAGACCCAGTACTTC.

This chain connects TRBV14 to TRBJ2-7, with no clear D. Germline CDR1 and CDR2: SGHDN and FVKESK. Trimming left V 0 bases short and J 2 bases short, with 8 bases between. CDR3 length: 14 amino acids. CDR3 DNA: TGTGCCAGCAGCCAAGATGGTATTGCCTACGAGCAGTACTTC. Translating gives CASSQDGIAYEQYF.

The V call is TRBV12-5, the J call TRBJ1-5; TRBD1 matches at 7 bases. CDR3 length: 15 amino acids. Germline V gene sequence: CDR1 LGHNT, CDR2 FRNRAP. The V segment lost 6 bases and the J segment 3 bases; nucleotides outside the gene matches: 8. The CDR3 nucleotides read TGTGCTAGTGGCTACAGCACAGGGGCCAATCAGCCCCAGCATTTT. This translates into CASGYSTGANQPQHF.

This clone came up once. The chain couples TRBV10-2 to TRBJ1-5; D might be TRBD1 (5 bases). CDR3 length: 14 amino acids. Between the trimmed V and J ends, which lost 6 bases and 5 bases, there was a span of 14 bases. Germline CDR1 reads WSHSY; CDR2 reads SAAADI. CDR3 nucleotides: TGCGCCAGCAGCAACGGGGGGTGGGATCAGCCCCAGCATTTT. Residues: CASSNGGWDQPQHF.

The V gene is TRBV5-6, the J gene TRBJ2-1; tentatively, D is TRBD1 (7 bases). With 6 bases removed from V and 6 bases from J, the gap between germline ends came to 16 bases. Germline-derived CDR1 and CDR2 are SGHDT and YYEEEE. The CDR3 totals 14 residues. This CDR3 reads CASIPQGGRNEQFF. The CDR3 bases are TGTGCCAGCATACCCCAGGGGGGCCGCAATGAGCAGTTCTTC.

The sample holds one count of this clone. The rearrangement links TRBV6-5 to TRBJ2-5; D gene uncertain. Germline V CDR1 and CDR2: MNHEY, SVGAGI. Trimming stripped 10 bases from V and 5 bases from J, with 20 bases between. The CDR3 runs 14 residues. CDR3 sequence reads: CATQQWSRMETQYF. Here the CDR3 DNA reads TGTGCCACGCAGCAGTGGTCGAGGATGGAGACCCAGTACTTC.

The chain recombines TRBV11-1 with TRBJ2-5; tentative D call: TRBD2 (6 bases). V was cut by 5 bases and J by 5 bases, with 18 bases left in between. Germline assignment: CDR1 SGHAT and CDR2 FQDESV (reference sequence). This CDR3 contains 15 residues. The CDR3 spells CASSPRAGLQETQYF. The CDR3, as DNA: TGTGCCAGCAGCCCGAGGGCGGGGTTGCAGGAGACCCAGTACTTC.

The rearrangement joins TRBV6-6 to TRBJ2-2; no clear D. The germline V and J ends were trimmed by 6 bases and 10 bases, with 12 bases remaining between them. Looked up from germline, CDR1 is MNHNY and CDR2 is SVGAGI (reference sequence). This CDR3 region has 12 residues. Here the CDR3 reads CASSGRFEELFF. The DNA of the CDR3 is TGTGCCAGCAGCGGACGGTTCGAGGAGCTGTTTTTT.

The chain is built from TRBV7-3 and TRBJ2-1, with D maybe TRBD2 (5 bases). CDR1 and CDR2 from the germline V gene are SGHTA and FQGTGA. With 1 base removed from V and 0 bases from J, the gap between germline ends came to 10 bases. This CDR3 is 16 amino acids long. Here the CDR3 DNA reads TGTGCCAGCAGCTTAAGAGGGCTAGGCTCCTACAATGAGCAGTTCTTC. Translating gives CASSLRGLGSYNEQFF.

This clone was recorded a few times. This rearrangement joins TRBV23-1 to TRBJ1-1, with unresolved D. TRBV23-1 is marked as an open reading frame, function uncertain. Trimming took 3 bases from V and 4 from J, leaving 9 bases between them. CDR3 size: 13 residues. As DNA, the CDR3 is TGCGCCAGCAGTCAGAATGAGGTCACTGAAGCTTTCTTT. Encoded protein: CASSQNEVTEAFF.

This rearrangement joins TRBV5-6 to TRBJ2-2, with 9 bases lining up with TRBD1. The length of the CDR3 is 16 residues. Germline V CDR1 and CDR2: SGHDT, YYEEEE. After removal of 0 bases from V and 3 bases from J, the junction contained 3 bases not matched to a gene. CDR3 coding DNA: TGTGCCAGCAGCTTGGTTGGACAGGGGTACACCGGGGAGCTGTTTTTT. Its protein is CASSLVGQGYTGELFF.

The CDR3 is CASSEVGNTEAFF. CDR3 DNA: TGCGCCAGCAGCGAGGTGGGGAACACTGAAGCTTTCTTT. The rearrangement uses TRBV5-1 and TRBJ1-1; D is ambiguous. The CDR3 runs to 13 residues. Per the germline V gene, CDR1 is SGHRS and CDR2 is YFSETQ. V was pared by 4 bases and J by 1 base, with 8 bases between.

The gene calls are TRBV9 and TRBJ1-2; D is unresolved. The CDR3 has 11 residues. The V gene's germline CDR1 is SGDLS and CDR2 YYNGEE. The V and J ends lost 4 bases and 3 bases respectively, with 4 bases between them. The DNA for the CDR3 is TGTGCCAGCAGCCAATACTATGGCTACACCTTC. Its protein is CASSQYYGYTF.

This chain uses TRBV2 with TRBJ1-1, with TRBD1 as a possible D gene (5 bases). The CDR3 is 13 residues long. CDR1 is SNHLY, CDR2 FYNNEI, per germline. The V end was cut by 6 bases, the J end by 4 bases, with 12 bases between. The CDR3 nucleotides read TGTGCCAGCAGCGATCAGGGAACCACTGAAGCTTTCTTT. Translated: CASSDQGTTEAFF.

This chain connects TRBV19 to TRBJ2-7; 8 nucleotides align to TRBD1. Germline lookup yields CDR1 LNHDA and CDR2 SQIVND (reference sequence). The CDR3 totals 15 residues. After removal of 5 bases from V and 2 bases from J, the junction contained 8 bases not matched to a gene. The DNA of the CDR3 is TGTGCCAGTAGTTCCGCCGGGACAGGAGCCTACGAGCAGTACTTC. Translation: CASSSAGTGAYEQYF.

In nucleotides, the CDR3 is TGTGCCAGCAGCCAACGGGTGGGAGTTGCAGCTTTCTTT. Residues: CASSQRVGVAAFF. The chain employs TRBV5-4 and TRBJ1-1; D remains ambiguous. This CDR3 is built from 13 residues. V was trimmed by 4 bases and J by 10 bases, leaving 17 bases between them. Germline V gene data show CDR1 as SGHNT and CDR2 as YYREEE (reference sequence).

The CDR3 is CASSRNGGNTEAFF. The DNA of the CDR3 is TGTGCCAGCAGCCGGAATGGCGGGAACACTGAAGCTTTCTTT. V is TRBV3-1 (or the pseudogene TRBV3-2) and J is TRBJ1-1; D not certain. The CDR3 is 14 residues long. Germline CDR1 is LGHDT and CDR2 is YNNKEL (reference sequence). Trimming pared 4 bases from V and 1 base from J, leaving 10 bases between.

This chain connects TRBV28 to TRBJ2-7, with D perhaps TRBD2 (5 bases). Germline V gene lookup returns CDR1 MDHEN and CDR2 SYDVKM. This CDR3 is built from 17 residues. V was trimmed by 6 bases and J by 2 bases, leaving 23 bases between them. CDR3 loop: CASSLLTPGSPAYEQYF. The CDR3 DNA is TGTGCCAGCAGCCTCCTGACACCGGGGAGCCCGGCCTACGAGCAGTACTTC.

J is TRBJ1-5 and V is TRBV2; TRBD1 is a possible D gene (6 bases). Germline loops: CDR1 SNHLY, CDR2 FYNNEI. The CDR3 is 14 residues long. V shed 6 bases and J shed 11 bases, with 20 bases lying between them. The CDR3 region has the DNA TGTGCCAGCAGAGAGACGGGGGGCGCGATGGCCCAGCATTTT. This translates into CASRETGGAMAQHF.

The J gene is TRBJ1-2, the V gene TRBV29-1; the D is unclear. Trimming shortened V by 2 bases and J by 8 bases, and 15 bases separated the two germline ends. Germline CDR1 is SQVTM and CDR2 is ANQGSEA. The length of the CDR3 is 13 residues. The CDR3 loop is CSVESVKVGGYTF. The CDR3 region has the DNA TGCAGCGTTGAATCCGTAAAGGTGGGCGGCTACACCTTC. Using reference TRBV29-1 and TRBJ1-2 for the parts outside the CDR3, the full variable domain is SAVISQKPSRDICQRGTSLTIQCQVDSQVTMMFWYRQQPGQSLTLIATANQGSEATYESGFVIDKFPISRPNLTFSTLTVSNMSPEDSSIYLCSVESVKVGGYTFGSGTRLTVV.